This T cell receptor (beta chain) is from a study of T cell changes during pregnancy in multiple sclerosis. Clones were sequenced by immunoSEQ multiplex PCR, and TCRdb holds only the in-frame ones, with some missing. The sample lists about 70,000 clones; just over 90% were seen once. J gave up 6 bases and V 3 bases, and 9 bases lay outside the gene matches. CDR1 is SGHRS, CDR2 YFSETQ, per germline. CDR3 size: 14 residues. This rearrangement joins TRBV5-1 to TRBJ2-7; 7 bases map to TRBD1. Sequencing used peripheral blood, obtained in the second trimester of pregnancy. This clonotype was obtained from a female donor in good health, enrolled as a control in a pregnancy study. CDR3 in DNA: TGCGCCAGCAGCTCGCGAGGGGGCATGGGCGAGCAGTACTTC. Amino acids: CASSSRGGMGEQYF.